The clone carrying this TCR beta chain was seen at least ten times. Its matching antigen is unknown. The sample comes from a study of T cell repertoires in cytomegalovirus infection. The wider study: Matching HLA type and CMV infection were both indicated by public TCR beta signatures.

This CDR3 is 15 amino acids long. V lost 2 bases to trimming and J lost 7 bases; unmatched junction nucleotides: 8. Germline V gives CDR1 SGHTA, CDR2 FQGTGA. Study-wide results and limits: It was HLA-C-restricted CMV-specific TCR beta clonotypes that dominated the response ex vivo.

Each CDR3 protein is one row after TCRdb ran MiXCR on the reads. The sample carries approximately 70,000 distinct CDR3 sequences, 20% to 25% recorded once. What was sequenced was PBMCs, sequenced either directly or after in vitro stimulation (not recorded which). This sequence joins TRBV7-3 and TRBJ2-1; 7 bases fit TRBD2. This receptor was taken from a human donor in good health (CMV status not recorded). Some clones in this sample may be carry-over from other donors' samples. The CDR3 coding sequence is TGTGCCAGCAGCTTACTCGCGGGAGAGTGGAATGAGCAGTTCTTC. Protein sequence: CASSLLAGEWNEQFF.